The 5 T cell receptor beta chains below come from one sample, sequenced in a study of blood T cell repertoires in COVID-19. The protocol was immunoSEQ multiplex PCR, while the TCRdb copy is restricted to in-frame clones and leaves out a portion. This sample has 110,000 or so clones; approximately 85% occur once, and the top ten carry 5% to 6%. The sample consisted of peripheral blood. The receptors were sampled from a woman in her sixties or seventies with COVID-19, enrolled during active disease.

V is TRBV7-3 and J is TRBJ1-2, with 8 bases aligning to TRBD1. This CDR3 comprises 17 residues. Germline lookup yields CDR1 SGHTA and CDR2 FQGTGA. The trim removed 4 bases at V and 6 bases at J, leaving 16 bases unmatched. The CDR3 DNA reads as TGTGCCAGCAGCTCACAACCGGGACAGGTTGGGGATAATGGCTACACCTTC. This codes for CASSSQPGQVGDNGYTF.

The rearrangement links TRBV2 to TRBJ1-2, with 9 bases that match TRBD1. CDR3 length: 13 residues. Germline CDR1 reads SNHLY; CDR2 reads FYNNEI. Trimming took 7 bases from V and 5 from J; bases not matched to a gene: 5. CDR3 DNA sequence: TGTGCCAGCAACCTACAGGGGGCTTATGGCTACACCTTC. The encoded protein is CASNLQGAYGYTF.

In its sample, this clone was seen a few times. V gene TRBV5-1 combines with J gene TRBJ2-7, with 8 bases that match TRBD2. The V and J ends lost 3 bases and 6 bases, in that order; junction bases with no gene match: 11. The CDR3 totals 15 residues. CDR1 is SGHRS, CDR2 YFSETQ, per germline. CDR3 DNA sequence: TGCGCCAGCAGCTCGACGGCGGGGGGCGCGTTCGAGCAGTACTTC. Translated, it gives CASSSTAGGAFEQYF.

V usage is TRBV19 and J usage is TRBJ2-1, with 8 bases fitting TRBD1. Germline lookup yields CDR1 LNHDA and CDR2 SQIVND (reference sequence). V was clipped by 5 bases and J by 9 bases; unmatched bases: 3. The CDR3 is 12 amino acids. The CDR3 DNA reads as TGTGCCAGTAGTCAAGACAGGGGTGAGCAGTTCTTC. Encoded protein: CASSQDRGEQFF.

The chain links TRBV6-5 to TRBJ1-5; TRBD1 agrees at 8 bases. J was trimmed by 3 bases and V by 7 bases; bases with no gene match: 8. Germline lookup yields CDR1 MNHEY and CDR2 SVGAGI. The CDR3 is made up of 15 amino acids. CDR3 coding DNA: TGTGCCAGCACTTCGTCAGGGGGCATCAATCAGCCCCAGCATTTT. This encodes CASTSSGGINQPQHF.